The entry that follows covers one TCR beta chain sequence. As yet, its antigen is unknown. This sample was included in a study of T cells in Graves' hyperthyroidism and ophthalmopathy. The V and J ends lost 1 base and 10 bases respectively, with 35 bases between them. The CDR3 has 21 residues. Germline V CDR1 and CDR2: SEHNR, FQNEAQ (reference sequence). RNA transcripts were the template for amplifying TCR beta CDR3 regions. The HTBI primer set served for first-round RT-PCR of the TCR CDR3. TCRdb recomputed calls from the multiplex PCR reads with MiXCR, one row per CDR3 protein. This table holds about 380,000 distinct CDR3 sequences, about 15% found once. Study observations and caveats: Blood also held most thyroid clonotypes expanded beyond 0.001.

This TCR was sampled from a woman aged 55-70 years with Graves' hyperthyroidism. The sequencing input was blood. The chain is built from TRBV7-9 and TRBJ2-1, with D possibly TRBD2 on 6 matching bases. CDR3 DNA: TGTGCCAGCAGCTTAGGCAACGCCCGGGGATCTAGTCCAACGGGGGTTAGGGAGCAGTTCTTC. Residues: CASSLGNARGSSPTGVREQFF.